This T cell receptor (beta chain) was sequenced during a study of shared clonotypes between healthy human individuals (dated by TCRdb to the early 2020s). Broadly, across the study: A couple of women and a few men aged 18 to 49 years were included in the cohort. The study deeply sequenced blood TCR repertoires of about 5 healthy adults to estimate repertoire size and the extent of clonotype sharing between individuals. For each donor, CD4 naive and CD4 memory were each given three plates, CD8 naive was given two plates, and CD8 memory was given one plate. Leukapheresis yielded between about 0.94 and 9 billion PBMCs per donor. To increase sequencing depth and limit assay-specific biases, different laboratories used diverse techniques to prepare libraries and sequence TCR repertoires.

For this clone: What this receptor recognizes is not known. No base qualities exist here, and no much larger clone lies one base off it.

Taken from cysteine to phenylalanine, the CDR3 has 14 residues. Only the CDR3 region is kept as DNA, spanning 42 bases read in frame from base 1. The germline V gene specifies SGHTS as CDR1 and YDEGEE as CDR2. V lost 4 bases and J lost 2 bases, and the count of bases not matched to a germline gene is 2. General conclusions and limits of the study: Across a few donors, approximately 5% of naive CD4, approximately 3.6% of naive CD8, approximately 2.5% of memory CD4, and around 0.4% of memory CD8 clonotypes were shared. Estimated clonotype richness was generally larger for naive than for memory subsets. Higher generation probabilities were observed for clonotypes shared by all four sorted-subset donors than for non-shared clonotypes. Because the study included only a small number of donors, the genetic and exposure-history diversity represented was limited. Sampling was restricted to blood, and TCR repertoires in tissues likely differ from the TCR repertoires found in blood. Pairwise subsampling indicated that sequencing depth was expected to affect the degree of clonotype sharing among donors. Incomplete sequencing was indicated by rarefaction of sorted-subset datasets, despite the large sequencing depth.

The donors were healthy, HIV-negative adults who had no recently reported acute infections or vaccinations. All donors were Caucasian adults living in Nashville, Tennessee, USA. Magnetic negative selection was used to enrich CD4+ T cells, after which naive cells were positively selected on CD45RA and the negative fraction became the memory subset. Blood was obtained by leukapheresis, after which PBMCs were separated by Ficoll-Histopaque density gradient centrifugation and cryopreserved in liquid nitrogen vapor phase. Analytical flow cytometry was used to check the purity and quantity of each magnetically sorted T cell population. Each sorted fraction had its genomic DNA isolated and then quantified by UV absorbance on a Nanodrop 2000c. Using the deep immunoSEQ assay, multiplex PCR amplified TCR CDR3 regions from genomic DNA. Extracted genomic DNA from each cell subset was distributed evenly across all wells of several immunoSEQ 96-well plates, and each plate was treated as a replicate. Each replicate PCR for sorted subsets received roughly 200 ng genomic DNA, equal to tens of thousands of T cell genomes. The purified libraries were quantified using a Qubit 3.0 fluorometer, sized with a Bioanalyzer 2100, and then quantified again using the KAPA Library Quantification kit. A separate single-read 150-cycle Illumina NextSeq 550 flow cell was used to sequence each immunoSEQ 96-well plate. Per the original workflow: Because the immunoSEQ output held only junctional sequences and lacked quality scores, the filtering could not match the filtering applied to full-length reads. To assign V/J genes and CDR3, sequences were annotated using PyIR, a Python wrapper for IgBLAST v1.9, with IMGT germline references. Any read was removed if the V/J assignment was weak (E-value above 1e-6), the CDR3 was missing, or the read contained stop codons, out-of-frame junctions, or ambiguous translated residues. V3J clonotypes were defined as sequences sharing an identical inferred V gene, J gene, and CDR3 amino acid sequence. The percentage overlap between two repertoires was calculated by dividing the number of shared unique clonotypes by the size of the smaller repertoire. Three approaches were used to assess repertoire richness: RTK rarefaction, the Chao1 estimator, and Recon v2.1 estimates of unobserved clonotypes. OLGA was used to compute generation probabilities for all TCRbeta clonotypes that the gDNA method yielded from a few donors. The immuneACCESS repertoire file appears here via TCRdb, limited to in-frame rearrangements. These files lack a portion of the clones; in checked studies, under half of the deficit traces to unresolved V genes, and the cause of the others is not known. The D gene and trimming were derived from the DNA, and the V and J assignments and clone size from that table. In this sample the table shows around 1.5 million clones, 98% of which occur a single time. Together, the top ten hold about 0.45% of the sample.

The sequenced material came from naive CD4+ T cells sorted from blood. This specimen's cell subset or site label, interpreted: CD45RA+ positively selected. The chain uses TRBV5-8 and TRBJ2-7; TRBD2 agrees with 11 junctional bases. The receptor's source is a man aged 25-40 years in good health. The sequenced DNA is TGTGCCAGCAGCCGACTAGCGGGACCCTACGAGCAGTACTTC. Its translation is CASSRLAGPYEQYF.